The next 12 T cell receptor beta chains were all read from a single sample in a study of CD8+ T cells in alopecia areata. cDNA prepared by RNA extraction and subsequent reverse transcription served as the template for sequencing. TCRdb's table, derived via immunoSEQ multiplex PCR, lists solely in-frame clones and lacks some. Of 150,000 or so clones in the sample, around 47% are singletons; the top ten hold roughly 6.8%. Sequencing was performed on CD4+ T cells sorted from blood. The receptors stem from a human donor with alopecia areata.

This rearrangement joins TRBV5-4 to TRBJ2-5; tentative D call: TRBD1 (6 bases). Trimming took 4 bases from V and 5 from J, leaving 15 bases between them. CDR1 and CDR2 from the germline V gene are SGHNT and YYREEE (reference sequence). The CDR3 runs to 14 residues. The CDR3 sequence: CASSPQAGVETQYF. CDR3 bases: TGTGCCAGCAGCCCACAAGCAGGGGTTGAGACCCAGTACTTC.

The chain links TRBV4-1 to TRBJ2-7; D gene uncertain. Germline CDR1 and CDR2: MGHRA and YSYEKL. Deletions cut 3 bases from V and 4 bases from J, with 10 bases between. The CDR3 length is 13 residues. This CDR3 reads CASSQAGPYEQYF. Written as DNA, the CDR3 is TGCGCCAGCAGCCAGGCCGGACCATACGAGCAGTACTTC.

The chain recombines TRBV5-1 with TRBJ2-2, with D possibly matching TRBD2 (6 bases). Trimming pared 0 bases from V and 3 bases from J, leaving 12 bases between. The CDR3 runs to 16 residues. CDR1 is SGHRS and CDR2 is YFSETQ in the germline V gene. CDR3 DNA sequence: TGCGCCAGCAGCTTGGAACTAGCCAGTGACACCGGGGAGCTGTTTTTT. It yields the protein CASSLELASDTGELFF.

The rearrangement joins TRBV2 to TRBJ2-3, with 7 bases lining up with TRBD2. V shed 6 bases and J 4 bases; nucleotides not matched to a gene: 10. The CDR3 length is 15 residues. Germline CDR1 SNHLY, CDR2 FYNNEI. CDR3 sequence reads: CASSGLRERADTQYF. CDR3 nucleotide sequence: TGTGCCAGCAGCGGTTTGCGGGAGCGGGCAGATACGCAGTATTTT.

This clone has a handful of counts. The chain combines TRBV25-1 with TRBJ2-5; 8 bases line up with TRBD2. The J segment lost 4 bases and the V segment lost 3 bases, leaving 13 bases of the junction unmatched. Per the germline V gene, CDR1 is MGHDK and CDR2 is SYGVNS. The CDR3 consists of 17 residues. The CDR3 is CASSDQREPSRGETQYF. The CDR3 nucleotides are TGTGCCAGCAGTGACCAGCGGGAGCCCTCCCGAGGAGAGACCCAGTACTTC.

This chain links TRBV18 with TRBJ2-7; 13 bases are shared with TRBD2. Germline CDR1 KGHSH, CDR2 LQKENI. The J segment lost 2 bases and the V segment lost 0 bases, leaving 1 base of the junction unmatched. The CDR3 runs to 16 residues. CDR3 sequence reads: CASSPPGLAGAYEQYF. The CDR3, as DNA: TGTGCCAGCTCACCACCCGGACTAGCGGGAGCCTACGAGCAGTACTTC.

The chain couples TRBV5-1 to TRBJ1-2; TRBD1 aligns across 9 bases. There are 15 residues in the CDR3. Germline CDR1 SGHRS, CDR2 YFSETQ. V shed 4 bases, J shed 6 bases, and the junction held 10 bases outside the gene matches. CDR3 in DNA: TGCGCCAGCAGCCCCACCGGACAGGGGATGAATGGCTACACCTTC. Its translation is CASSPTGQGMNGYTF.

Here the CDR3 DNA reads TGCGCCAGCAGCCAAATACCACCGCGGAGGAGCTCCTACGAGCAGTACTTC. Translating gives CASSQIPPRRSSYEQYF. The V gene is TRBV4-1, the J gene TRBJ2-7; TRBD2 might be the D (5 bases). The CDR3 sequence is 17 residues long. Trimming stripped 2 bases from V and 0 bases from J, with 17 bases between. Per germline, CDR1 MGHRA and CDR2 YSYEKL.

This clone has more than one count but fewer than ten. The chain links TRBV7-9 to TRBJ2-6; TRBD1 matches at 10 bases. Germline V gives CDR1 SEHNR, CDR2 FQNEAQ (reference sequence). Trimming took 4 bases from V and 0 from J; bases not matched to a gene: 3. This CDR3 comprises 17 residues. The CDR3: CASSYRTGGSGANVLTF. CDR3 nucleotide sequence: TGTGCCAGCAGCTACCGGACAGGGGGCTCTGGGGCCAACGTCCTGACTTTC.

Here the CDR3 reads CASSTGQSYEQYF. Written as DNA, the CDR3 is TGTGCCAGCAGTACGGGACAGTCCTACGAGCAGTACTTC. This chain uses TRBV2 with TRBJ2-7, with 7 bases that match TRBD1. J lost 1 base, V lost 5 bases, and 2 bases had no gene match. CDR1 SNHLY and CDR2 FYNNEI come from the germline V gene. The CDR3 totals 13 residues.

CDR3 sequence reads: CASSESRSAGETQYF. The DNA for the CDR3 is TGTGCCAGCAGTGAATCACGTTCCGCGGGGGAGACCCAGTACTTC. The V and J genes are TRBV25-1 and TRBJ2-5; a weak D match, TRBD2 (6 bases). The CDR3 covers 15 residues. Looked up from germline, CDR1 is MGHDK and CDR2 is SYGVNS. V lost 1 base, J lost 5 bases, and 14 bases lay in between.

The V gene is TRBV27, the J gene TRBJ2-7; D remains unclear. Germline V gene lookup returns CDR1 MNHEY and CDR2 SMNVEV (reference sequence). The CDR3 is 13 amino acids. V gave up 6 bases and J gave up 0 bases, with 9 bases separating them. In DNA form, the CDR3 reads TGTGCCAGCAGAACCAGAAGCTCCTACGAGCAGTACTTC. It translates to CASRTRSSYEQYF.